A single sample is the source of the 18 T cell receptor beta chains below, sequenced in a study of identical twins. MiXCR was run by TCRdb on the 5' RACE reads, yielding one entry per CDR3 protein. The sample yields 1,800,000 or so distinct CDR3 sequences, around a third seen once. Material for sequencing was cord blood. Source of these receptors: a newborn girl in good health.

This chain joins TRBV24-1 and TRBJ1-6; a possible D gene is TRBD1 (5 bases). The length of the CDR3 is 12 residues. Germline loops: CDR1 KGHDR, CDR2 SFDVKD. Between the trimmed V and J ends, which lost 7 bases and 5 bases, there was a span of 5 bases. CDR3 DNA: TGTGCCACCAGGGACAATAATTCACCCCTCCACTTT. Its protein is CATRDNNSPLHF.

This chain connects TRBV5-1 to TRBJ2-3, with no clear D. The ends were cut back, 0 bases at V and 11 bases at J, with 10 bases in the middle. The CDR3 sequence is 12 residues long. Germline V gene data show CDR1 as SGHRS and CDR2 as YFSETQ. In nucleotides, the CDR3 is TGCGCCAGCAGCTTGGAGCCTAATGAGCAGTATTTT. This gives the protein CASSLEPNEQYF.

This chain uses TRBV12-3 or TRBV12-4 with TRBJ2-3; perhaps D is TRBD1 or TRBD2 (6 bases each). This CDR3 contains 17 residues. V lost 1 base and J lost 3, with 17 bases in between. CDR3 region: CASSLGSRGLATDTQYF. As DNA, the CDR3 is TGTGCCAGCAGTTTAGGGTCTCGGGGGCTAGCAACAGATACGCAGTATTTT.

The table lists this clonotype with many counts. V usage is TRBV12-3 or TRBV12-4 and J usage is TRBJ2-1; D is undetermined. The CDR3 has 14 amino acids. Deletions cut 1 base from V and 4 bases from J, with 8 bases between. CDR3 sequence (DNA): TGTGCCAGCAGTTTAGGCGACGGGTACAATGAGCAGTTCTTC. This translates into CASSLGDGYNEQFF.

This clonotype was counted a few times. The rearrangement links TRBV14 to TRBJ2-7, with TRBD1 matching 9 bases. This CDR3 region has 16 residues. Per germline, CDR1 SGHDN and CDR2 FVKESK. The V and J ends lost 4 bases and 1 base, in that order; junction bases with no gene match: 8. The CDR3 region has the DNA TGTGCCAGCAGCCGCAAGTTGGGGACAGGGTCCTACGAGCAGTACTTC. Encoded protein: CASSRKLGTGSYEQYF.

The chain joins TRBV4-1 to TRBJ2-1; D gene uncertain. Between the trimmed V and J ends, which lost 5 bases and 6 bases, there was a span of 11 bases. Germline loops: CDR1 MGHRA, CDR2 YSYEKL. The CDR3 sequence is 13 residues long. CDR3 sequence (DNA): TGCGCCAGCAGCGGTCCCCAACTCAATGAGCAGTTCTTC. Translating gives CASSGPQLNEQFF.

This clonotype has a handful of counts. V and J are TRBV7-9 and TRBJ2-3; D ambiguous. This CDR3 has 10 residues. V lost 9 bases to trimming and J lost 2 bases, with 3 bases between them. The germline CDR1 and CDR2 sequences are SEHNR and FQNEAQ (reference sequence). The CDR3 region is CASLTDTQYF. The DNA for the CDR3 is TGTGCCAGTCTCACAGATACGCAGTATTTT.

This chain joins TRBV12-3 or TRBV12-4 and TRBJ2-1, with 7 bases aligning to TRBD2. The CDR3 contains 15 residues. The junction had 11 bases not matched to a gene; V was cut back by 6 bases and J by 6 bases. The CDR3 DNA reads as TGTGCCAGCAGAACGAGGAGCGGGACCCCCAATGAGCAGTTCTTC. Translation: CASRTRSGTPNEQFF.

The rearrangement joins TRBV28 to TRBJ1-4; 7 bases map to TRBD1. Germline values: CDR1 MDHEN, CDR2 SYDVKM. The junction had 14 bases not matched to a gene; V was cut back by 5 bases and J by 2 bases. This CDR3 is 18 amino acids long. The CDR3 loop is CASSLSRPRQGTNEKLFF. Written as DNA, the CDR3 is TGTGCCAGCAGTCTTTCGCGCCCCAGACAGGGTACTAATGAAAAACTGTTTTTT.

In this sample, this clonotype turned up a few times. The CDR3 loop reads CSATEATNYGYTF. CDR3 sequence (DNA): TGCAGTGCTACGGAGGCCACTAACTATGGCTACACCTTC. The chain couples TRBV20-1 to TRBJ1-2; D gene uncertain. This CDR3 is 13 amino acids long. CDR1 is DFQATT and CDR2 is SNEGSKA in the germline V gene (reference sequence). The ends were cut back, 4 bases at V and 0 bases at J, with 9 bases in the middle.

This chain joins TRBV4-1 and TRBJ2-3; TRBD2 matches 8 bases. The CDR3 length is 18 residues. With 0 bases clipped from V and 5 bases from J, the junction kept 13 bases outside the gene matches. Germline assignment: CDR1 MGHRA and CDR2 YSYEKL. CDR3 protein: CASSQDRSGGGTRDTQYF. CDR3 in DNA: TGCGCCAGCAGCCAAGATAGGTCTGGCGGGGGGACGAGAGATACGCAGTATTTT.

The rearrangement uses TRBV27 and TRBJ2-3; 12 bases are a match to TRBD2. CDR3 length equals 17 residues. V was clipped by 8 bases and J by 3 bases; unmatched bases: 12. Germline V CDR1 and CDR2: MNHEY, SMNVEV (reference sequence). In DNA, the CDR3 is TGTGCCAGCGGTTCCCCTGGACTAGCGGGAAGGACAGATACGCAGTATTTT. It is translated as CASGSPGLAGRTDTQYF.

This clonotype has just one count. A junction boundary mismatches the germline segment, possibly from a read error. The chain joins TRBV7-9 to TRBJ2-5; 9 bases agree with TRBD1. This CDR3 is 13 amino acids long. Germline V CDR1 and CDR2: SEHNR, FQNEAQ (reference sequence). The CDR3 sequence is CACSLQGAETQYF. The CDR3 nucleotides are TGTGCCTGCAGCTTACAGGGGGCAGAGACCCAGTACTTC.

This chain links TRBV27 with TRBJ2-1; D possibly corresponds to TRBD2 (5 bases). CDR1 and CDR2 (germline): MNHEY, SMNVEV (reference sequence). Trimming took off 3 bases at V and 0 bases at J, with 15 bases between the two ends. The CDR3 spans 17 residues. The DNA for the CDR3 is TGTGCCAGCAGTTTTAGCGCAGGTCAAAGCTCCTACAATGAGCAGTTCTTC. Protein: CASSFSAGQSSYNEQFF.

This clonotype was seen repeatedly, ten times or more. V usage is TRBV29-1 and J usage is TRBJ2-7; no reliable D call. The CDR3 has 12 residues. Germline V gene lookup returns CDR1 SQVTM and CDR2 ANQGSEA. Trimming removed 1 base from V and 7 bases from J, with 11 bases in between. CDR3 in DNA: TGCAGCGTTGAAGGTCAGACGTCAGAGCAGTACTTC. Its protein is CSVEGQTSEQYF.

This clonotype was seen more than once but under ten times. CDR3 in amino acids: CATSDLGTANSYNEQFF. CDR3 coding DNA: TGTGCCACCAGTGACCTCGGGACAGCAAACTCCTACAATGAGCAGTTCTTC. The genes are TRBV24-1 and TRBJ2-1; 7 nucleotides agree with TRBD1. Germline values: CDR1 KGHDR, CDR2 SFDVKD. J lost 0 bases, V lost 4 bases, and 8 bases had no gene match. The CDR3 runs to 17 residues.

This clonotype showed up just a few times. The chain employs TRBV20-1 and TRBJ2-7; 7 nucleotides align to TRBD1. The CDR3 runs to 16 residues. CDR1 is DFQATT, CDR2 SNEGSKA, per germline (reference sequence). V was pared by 4 bases and J by 1 base, with 13 bases of the junction left unmatched. CDR3 loop: CSATYYPTGLSYEQYF. For the CDR3, the DNA is TGCAGTGCTACCTATTACCCGACAGGGTTGTCCTACGAGCAGTACTTC.

V is TRBV20-1 and J is TRBJ2-5; D is tentatively TRBD1 or TRBD2 (5 bases each). The germline gives CDR1 DFQATT, CDR2 SNEGSKA (reference sequence). The CDR3 runs 16 residues. V was shortened by 5 bases and J by 7 bases, with 26 bases between the two germline ends. CDR3 DNA sequence: TGCAGTGCTTCCCCCCTTAGGACGGGGAGCAGGGTGACCCAGTACTTC. Its protein is CSASPLRTGSRVTQYF.